The rows below give T cell receptor beta chains drawn from one sample of a study of blood T cells in healthy people across ages. TCRdb passed the 5' RACE reads through MiXCR, listing each CDR3 protein once. The sample holds 850,000 to 1,000,000 distinct CDR3 sequences; around 49% are singletons and the top ten take roughly 12%. The source material was blood. Receptors were obtained from a man aged 30 to 39 in good health. Each CDR3 is given with its conserved first and last residue.

>15|TRBJ2-1|TRBV6-2/TRBV6-3
CASSLAGTAYNEQFF
>15|TRBJ2-1|TRBV6-4
CASSDVSDPYNEQFF
>15|TRBJ1-6|TRBV12-3/TRBV12-4
CASSFQGQGNSPLHF
>16|TRBJ2-7|TRBV6-2/TRBV6-3
CASTLTRLAGNYEQYF
>12|TRBJ1-4|TRBV29-1
CSAVGANEKLFF
>17|TRBJ2-3|TRBV4-2
CASSQDPRTGGGDTQYF
>15|TRBJ1-4|TRBV3-1
CASSQVASTNEKLFF
>13|TRBJ2-7|TRBV11-3
CASSGRDVYEQYF
>19|TRBJ1-1|TRBV14
CASSQDPGRVGEMNTEAFF
>15|TRBJ1-6|TRBV10-3
CAISGGGTVNSPLHF
>15|TRBJ1-5|TRBV5-1
CASSPGGQPGQPQHF
>14|TRBJ2-5|TRBV12-3/TRBV12-4
CASSLTSERETQYF
>17|TRBJ2-1|TRBV7-2
CASSLERPRDSYNEQFF
>15|TRBJ1-4|TRBV7-2
CASSLEKATNEKLFF
>16|TRBJ2-5|TRBV3-1
CASSQVGRGGQETQYF
>17|TRBJ1-4|TRBV6-5
CASSYSIMLSGNEKLFF
>16|TRBJ1-3|TRBV25-1
CASSEGSGVSGNTIYF
>15|TRBJ2-1|TRBV20-1
CNAREPGLSYNEQFF
>15|TRBJ1-1|TRBV9
CASSVEGVMNTEAFF
>15|TRBJ1-5|TRBV12-3/TRBV12-4
CASSFGTGNNQPQHF
>13|TRBJ1-1|TRBV20-1
CSASRGVNTEAFF
>17|TRBJ2-3|TRBV4-3
CASSQDSVAGGTDTQYF
>13|TRBJ2-3|TRBV6-1
CASSARRQDTQYF
>16|TRBJ2-5|TRBV2
CASSEAGSGGQETQYF
>15|TRBJ1-1|TRBV12-3/TRBV12-4
CASRTLISWNTEAFF
>14|TRBJ1-1|TRBV4-1
CASRPGRGVAAAFF
>14|TRBJ2-7|TRBV6-2/TRBV6-3
CASTPGGNSYEQYF
>16|TRBJ2-3|TRBV3-1
CASSQEIRGGTDTQYF
>17|TRBJ2-6|TRBV10-3
CAISDGGSHSGANVLTF
>14|TRBJ2-3|TRBV18
CASSRGQHTDTQYF
>13|TRBJ1-1|TRBV7-8
CASRAASQPEAFF
>15|TRBJ2-2|TRBV7-3
CASSLGSGNTGELFF
>14|TRBJ2-7|TRBV20-1
CSAKDRGASYEQYF
>13|TRBJ2-1|TRBV20-1
CSPTGTAGHEQFF
>14|TRBJ2-1|TRBV6-1
CASSEVWAHNEQFF
>10|TRBJ2-1|TRBV7-2
CASGVNEQFF
>16|TRBJ2-1|TRBV6-2/TRBV6-3
CASSSSGGGASGEQFF
>16|TRBJ2-3|TRBV4-3
CASSQGMGTSGDTQYF
>13|TRBJ2-6|TRBV12-3/TRBV12-4
CASSPKGANVLTF
>16|TRBJ2-7|TRBV4-3
CASSPGETDTIYEQYF
>14|TRBJ2-3|TRBV28
CASSLSLPGDTQYF
>17|TRBJ2-3|TRBV10-3
CAIRKLAGGQSTDTQYF
>19|NA|TRBV5-1
CASSLVPGQGSSAQETQYF
>14|TRBJ1-5|TRBV5-6
CASSFEGAGQPQHF
>15|TRBJ1-1|TRBV4-2
CASNPTGTVNTEAFF